Here is one T cell receptor beta chain with its context. The antigen is unknown. The data belong to a study of cytomegalovirus exposure and HLA in healthy donors. Study-level findings and limits: Compared with the roughly 700-donor mean, an Asian-associated ancestry cluster reportedly had fewer N-insertions, according to a later analysis. A previous analysis found most TCR beta V segments productive roughly 90% or roughly 30% of the time. With further analysis later on, most CMV-associated TCR beta chains appeared HLA-restricted.

A multiplex PCR was run with 60 Vbeta primers and 13 Jbeta primers. Sequenced by immunoSEQ multiplex PCR; TCRdb stores in-frame clones only, minus some. This sample has 85,000 to 130,000 clones, with about 80% found just once. This clonotype originated in a man aged 55 to 70 in good health and CMV-seropositive. The sample taken for sequencing was PBMCs.

CDR3 in DNA: TGCGCCAGCAGTGAGTCTACTTCCACAGATACGCAGTATTTT. Its translation is CASSESTSTDTQYF. The chain employs TRBV10-1 and TRBJ2-3; the D is unclear. The CDR3 is 14 residues long. Germline V gene data show CDR1 as WNHNN and CDR2 as SYGVQD (reference sequence). Trimming shortened V by 0 bases and J by 2 bases, and 6 bases separated the two germline ends.